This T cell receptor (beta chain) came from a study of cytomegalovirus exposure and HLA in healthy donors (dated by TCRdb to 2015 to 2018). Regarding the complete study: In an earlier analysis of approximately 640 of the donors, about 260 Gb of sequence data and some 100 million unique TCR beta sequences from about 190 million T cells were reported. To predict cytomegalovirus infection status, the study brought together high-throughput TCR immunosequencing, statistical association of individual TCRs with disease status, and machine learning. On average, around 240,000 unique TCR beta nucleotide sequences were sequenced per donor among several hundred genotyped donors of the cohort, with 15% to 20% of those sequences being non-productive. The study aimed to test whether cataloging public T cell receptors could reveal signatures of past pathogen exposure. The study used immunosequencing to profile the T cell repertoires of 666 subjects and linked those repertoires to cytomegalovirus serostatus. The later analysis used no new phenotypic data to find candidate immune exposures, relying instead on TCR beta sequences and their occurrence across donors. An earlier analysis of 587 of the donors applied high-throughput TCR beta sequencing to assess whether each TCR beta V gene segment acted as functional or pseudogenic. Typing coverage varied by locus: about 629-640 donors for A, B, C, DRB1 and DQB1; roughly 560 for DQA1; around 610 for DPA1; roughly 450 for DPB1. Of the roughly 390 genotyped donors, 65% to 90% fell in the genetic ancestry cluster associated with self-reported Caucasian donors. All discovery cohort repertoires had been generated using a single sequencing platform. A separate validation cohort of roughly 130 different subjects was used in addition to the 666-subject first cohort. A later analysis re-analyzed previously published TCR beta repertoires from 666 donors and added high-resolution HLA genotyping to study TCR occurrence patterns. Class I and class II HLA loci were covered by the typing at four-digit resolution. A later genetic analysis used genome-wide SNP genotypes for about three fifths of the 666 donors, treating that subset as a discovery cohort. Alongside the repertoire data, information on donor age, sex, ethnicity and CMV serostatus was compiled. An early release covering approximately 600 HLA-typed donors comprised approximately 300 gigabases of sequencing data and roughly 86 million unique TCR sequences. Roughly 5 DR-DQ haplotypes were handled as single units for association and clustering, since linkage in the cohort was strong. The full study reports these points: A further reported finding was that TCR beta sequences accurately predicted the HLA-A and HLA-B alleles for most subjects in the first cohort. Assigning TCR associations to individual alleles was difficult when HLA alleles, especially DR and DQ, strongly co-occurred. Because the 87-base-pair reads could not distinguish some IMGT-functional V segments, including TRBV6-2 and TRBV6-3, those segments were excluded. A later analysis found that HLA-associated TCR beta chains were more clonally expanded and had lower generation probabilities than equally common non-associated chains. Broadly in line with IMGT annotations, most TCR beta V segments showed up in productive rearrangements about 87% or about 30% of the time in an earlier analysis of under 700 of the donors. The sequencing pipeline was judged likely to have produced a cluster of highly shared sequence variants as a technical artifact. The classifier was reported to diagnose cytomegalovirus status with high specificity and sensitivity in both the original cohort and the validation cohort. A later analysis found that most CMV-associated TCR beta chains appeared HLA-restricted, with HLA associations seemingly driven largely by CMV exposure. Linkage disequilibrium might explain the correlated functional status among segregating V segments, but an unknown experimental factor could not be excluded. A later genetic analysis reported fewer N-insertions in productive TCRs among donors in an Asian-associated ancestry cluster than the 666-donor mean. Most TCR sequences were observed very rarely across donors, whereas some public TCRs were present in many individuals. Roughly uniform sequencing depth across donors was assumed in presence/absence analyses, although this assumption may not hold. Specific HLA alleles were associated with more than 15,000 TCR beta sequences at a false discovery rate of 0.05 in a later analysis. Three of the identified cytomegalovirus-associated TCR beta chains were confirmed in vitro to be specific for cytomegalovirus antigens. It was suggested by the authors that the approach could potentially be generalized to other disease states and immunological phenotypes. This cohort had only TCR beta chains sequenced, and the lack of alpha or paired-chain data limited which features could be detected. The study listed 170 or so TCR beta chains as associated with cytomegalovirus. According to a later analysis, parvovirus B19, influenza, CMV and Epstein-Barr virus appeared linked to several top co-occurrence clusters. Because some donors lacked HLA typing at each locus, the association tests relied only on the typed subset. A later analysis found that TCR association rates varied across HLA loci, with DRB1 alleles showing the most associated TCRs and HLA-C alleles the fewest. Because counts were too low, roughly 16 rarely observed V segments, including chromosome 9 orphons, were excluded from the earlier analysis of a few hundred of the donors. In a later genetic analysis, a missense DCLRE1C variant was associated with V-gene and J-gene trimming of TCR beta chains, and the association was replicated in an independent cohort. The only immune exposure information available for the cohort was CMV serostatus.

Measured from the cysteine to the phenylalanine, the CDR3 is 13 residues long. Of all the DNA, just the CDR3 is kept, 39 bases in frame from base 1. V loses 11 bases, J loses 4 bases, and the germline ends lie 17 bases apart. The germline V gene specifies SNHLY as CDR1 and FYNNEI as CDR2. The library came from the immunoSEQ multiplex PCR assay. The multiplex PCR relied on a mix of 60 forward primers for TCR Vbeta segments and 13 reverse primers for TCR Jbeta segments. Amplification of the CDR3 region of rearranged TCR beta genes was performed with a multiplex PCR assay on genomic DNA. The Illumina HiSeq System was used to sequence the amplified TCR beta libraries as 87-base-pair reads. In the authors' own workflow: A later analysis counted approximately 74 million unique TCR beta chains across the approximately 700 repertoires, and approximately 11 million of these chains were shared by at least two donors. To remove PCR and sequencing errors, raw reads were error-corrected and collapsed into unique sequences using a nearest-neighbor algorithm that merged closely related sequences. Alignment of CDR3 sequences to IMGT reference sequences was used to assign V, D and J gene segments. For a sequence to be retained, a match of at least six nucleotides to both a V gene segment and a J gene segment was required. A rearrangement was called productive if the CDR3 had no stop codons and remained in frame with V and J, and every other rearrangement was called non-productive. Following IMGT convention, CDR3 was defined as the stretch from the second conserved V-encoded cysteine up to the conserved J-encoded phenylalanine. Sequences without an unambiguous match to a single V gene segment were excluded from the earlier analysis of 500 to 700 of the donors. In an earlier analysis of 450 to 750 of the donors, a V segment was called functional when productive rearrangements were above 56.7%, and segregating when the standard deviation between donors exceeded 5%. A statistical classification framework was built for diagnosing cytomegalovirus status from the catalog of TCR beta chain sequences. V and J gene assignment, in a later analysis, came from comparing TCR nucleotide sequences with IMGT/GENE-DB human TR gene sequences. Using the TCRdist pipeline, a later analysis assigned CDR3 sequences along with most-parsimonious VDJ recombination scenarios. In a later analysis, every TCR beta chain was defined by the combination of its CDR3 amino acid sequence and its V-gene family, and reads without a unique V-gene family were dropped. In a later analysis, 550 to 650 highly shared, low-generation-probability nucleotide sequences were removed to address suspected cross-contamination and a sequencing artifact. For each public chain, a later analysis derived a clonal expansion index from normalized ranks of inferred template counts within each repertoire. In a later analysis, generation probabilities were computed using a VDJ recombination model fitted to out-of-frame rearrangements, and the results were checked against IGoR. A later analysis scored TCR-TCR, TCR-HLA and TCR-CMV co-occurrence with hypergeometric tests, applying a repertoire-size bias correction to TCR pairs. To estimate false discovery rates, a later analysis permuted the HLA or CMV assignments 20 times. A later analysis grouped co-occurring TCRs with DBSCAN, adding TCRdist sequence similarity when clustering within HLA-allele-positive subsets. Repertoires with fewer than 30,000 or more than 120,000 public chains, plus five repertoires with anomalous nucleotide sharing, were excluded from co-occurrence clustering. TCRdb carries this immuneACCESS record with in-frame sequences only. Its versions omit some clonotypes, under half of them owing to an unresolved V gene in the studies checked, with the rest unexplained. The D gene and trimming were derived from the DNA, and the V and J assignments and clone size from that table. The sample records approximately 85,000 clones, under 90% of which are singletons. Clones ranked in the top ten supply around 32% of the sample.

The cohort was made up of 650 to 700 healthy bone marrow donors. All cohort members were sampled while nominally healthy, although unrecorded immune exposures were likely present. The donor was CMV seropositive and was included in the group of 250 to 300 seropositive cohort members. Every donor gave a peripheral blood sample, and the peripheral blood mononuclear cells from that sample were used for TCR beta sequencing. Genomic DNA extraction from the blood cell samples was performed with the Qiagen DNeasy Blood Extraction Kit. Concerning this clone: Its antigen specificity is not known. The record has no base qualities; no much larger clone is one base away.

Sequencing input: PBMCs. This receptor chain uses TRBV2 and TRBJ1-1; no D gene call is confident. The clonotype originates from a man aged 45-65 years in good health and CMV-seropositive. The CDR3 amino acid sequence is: CAGRHLEGTEAFF. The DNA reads TGTGCCGGCCGACACCTCGAGGGCACTGAAGCTTTCTTT.